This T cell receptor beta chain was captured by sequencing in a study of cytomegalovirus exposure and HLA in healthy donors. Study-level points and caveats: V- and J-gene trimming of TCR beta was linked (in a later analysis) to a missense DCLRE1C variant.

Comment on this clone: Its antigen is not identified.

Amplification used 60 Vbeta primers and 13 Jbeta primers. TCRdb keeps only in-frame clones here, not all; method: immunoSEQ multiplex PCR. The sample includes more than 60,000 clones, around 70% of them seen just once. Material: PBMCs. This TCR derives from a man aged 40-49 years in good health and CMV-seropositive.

The CDR3 DNA sequence: TGTGCCAGCAGGCCGTCTAGCGGGAGGGAGAGCGAGCAGTACTTC. Translated: CASRPSSGRESEQYF. V usage is TRBV11-3 and J usage is TRBJ2-7; 12 bases align to TRBD2. The V gene end was trimmed by 6 bases and the J gene end by 6 bases; junction bases not matched to a gene: 9. Germline V lookup: CDR1 SGHNT, CDR2 YENEEA. The CDR3 is made up of 15 amino acids.